This TCR beta chain was recorded in a study of T cells in Graves' hyperthyroidism and ophthalmopathy. Whole-study results and caveats: Blood also carried most thyroid clonotypes expanded above 0.001. A model of 13 V-J features distinguished ophthalmopathy from stable hyperthyroidism.

This clonotype was found many times. Its target is unknown. Participants, patients aged 18 to 65, had newly diagnosed hyperthyroidism with a duration under 2 months. Diagnosis relied on clinical symptoms, serum thyroxine and TRAb, thyroid ultrasound and orbital computed tomography. Trimming removed 5 bases at V and 4 bases at J, with 14 bases between. The CDR3 is 14 amino acids. Germline-derived CDR1 and CDR2 are SGHTA and FQGNSA. It was RNA transcripts that yielded the amplified TCR beta CDR3 regions. The primer set for the first-round RT-PCR of the TCR CDR3 was HTBI. MiXCR, applied by TCRdb to the multiplex PCR reads, yields one record per CDR3 protein. The data hold 300,000 to 450,000 distinct CDR3 sequences, with approximately 15% observed a single time.

What was sequenced was blood. This clonotype originated in a woman aged 18-35 years with Graves' hyperthyroidism that later progressed to Graves' ophthalmopathy. The chain is built from TRBV7-2 and TRBJ1-1; a possible D gene is TRBD1 (6 bases). The CDR3 sequence: CASSPRGAGTEAFF. DNA of the CDR3: TGTGCCAGCAGCCCCAGGGGCGCCGGCACTGAAGCTTTCTTT. Supplemented by reference TRBV7-2 and TRBJ1-1, the full variable domain reads GAGVSQSPSNKVTEKGKDVELRCDPISGHTALYWYRQSLGQGLEFLIYFQGNSAPDKSGLPSDRFSAERTGGSVSTLTIQRTQQEDSAVYLCASSPRGAGTEAFFGQGTRLTVV.